This T cell receptor beta chain appears in the sequencing data of a study of post-analysis software for immune sequencing data (dated by TCRdb to between 2015 and 2016). With respect to the entire study: Relapsing-remitting, secondary progressive and progressive-relapsing multiple sclerosis were recorded as disease courses, and subtype annotation was lacking for some patients. The patient repertoires were compared against around eleven previously published healthy control repertoires obtained from donors aged roughly 6 to 28 years. A subset of samples was prepared in parallel using single-end sample barcoding, then pooled and co-amplified after Illumina adapter ligation.

To prepare the library, PCR was applied. Reads for this sample came from an Illumina HiSeq 2500. To reduce PCR and sequencing biases, unique molecular identifiers were built into the TCR beta cDNA libraries. About 0.5 million cDNA molecules were obtained for every 1 to 10 million input T cells, so each molecule roughly corresponded to one T cell. The patient libraries were prepared and sequenced with the same protocol used for the earlier healthy control dataset. Within a given batch, samples were prepared together, multiplexed and sequenced on the same HiSeq lane. The source study handled its data this way. MIGEC handled the raw barcoded reads, throwing out single-read molecular identifier groups before consensus assembly and CDR3 extraction. Clonotype tables were post-analysed with VDJtools, and diversity was normalized by down-sampling all datasets to the smallest sample size. To correct batch-related cross-sample contamination, repertoire overlap clustering matched CDR3 amino acid sequences but not nucleotide sequences. TCRdb reanalyzed the raw reads on its own, using fastp at Q25 for trimming and MiXCR for clone calling, and kept in-frame beta chains. Each CDR3 protein gets just one entry, which takes the most common genes and DNA from the rows behind it. The V and J calls come from TCRdb's annotation, not from the publication. The sample has 430,000 or so distinct CDR3 sequences on record, 30% to 40% of them singletons. The top ten clonotypes cover approximately 7.7% of the sample.

Remarks on this clonotype: What antigen it recognizes has not been identified. Base qualities were left out, and no much larger clone turns up one base away.

Results the study describes overall, beyond this receptor: Multiple sclerosis patients had significantly lower normalized Chao1 diversity than controls, a result that suggests substantial peripheral T-cell clonal expansion. Direct clustering with F measure showed strong co-clustering of samples prepared in the same batch, prompting a batch-effect correction. The control group was slightly older than the multiple sclerosis patient group. Roughly 5 TRBV segments, including TRBV5-6, TRBV5-1 and TRBV20-1, were significantly more frequent in patients than controls.

To demonstrate the VDJtools post-analysis software, the study profiled TCR beta repertoires from the peripheral blood of approximately twelve young patients with multiple sclerosis. Multiple sclerosis patients were children and adolescents aged about 6 to 16 years. Relative to germline, V is 1 base shorter and J is 6 bases shorter, with 13 bases between their ends. Looking up the germline V gene (reference sequence) yields CDR1 DFQATT and CDR2 SNEGSKA. The CDR3 covers 14 residues, taking in both the cysteine and the phenylalanine. CDR3 DNA only is kept here, 42 bases in frame from base 1. The sequenced sample was blood. The clonotype was recovered from a girl aged 2 to 9 with multiple sclerosis. The chain is assembled from TRBV20-1 and TRBJ2-4, and the D gene may be TRBD2, 6 bases matching. The CDR3 is CSARAPGRGNIQYF. The DNA is TGCAGTGCTAGAGCCCCCGGGAGAGGAAACATTCAGTACTTC.